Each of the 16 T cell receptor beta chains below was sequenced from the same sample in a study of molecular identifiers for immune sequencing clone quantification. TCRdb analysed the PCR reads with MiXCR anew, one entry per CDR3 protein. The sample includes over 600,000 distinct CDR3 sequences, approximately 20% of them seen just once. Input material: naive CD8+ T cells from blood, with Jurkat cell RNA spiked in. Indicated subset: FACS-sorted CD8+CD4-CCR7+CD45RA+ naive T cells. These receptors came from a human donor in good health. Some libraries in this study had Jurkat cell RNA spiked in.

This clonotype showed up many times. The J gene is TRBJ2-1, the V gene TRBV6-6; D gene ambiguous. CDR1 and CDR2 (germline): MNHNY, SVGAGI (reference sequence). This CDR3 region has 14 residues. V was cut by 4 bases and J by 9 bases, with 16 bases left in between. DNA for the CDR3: TGTGCCAGCAGTTCAGCGATAGCAGGTGTTGAGCAGTTCTTC. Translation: CASSSAIAGVEQFF.

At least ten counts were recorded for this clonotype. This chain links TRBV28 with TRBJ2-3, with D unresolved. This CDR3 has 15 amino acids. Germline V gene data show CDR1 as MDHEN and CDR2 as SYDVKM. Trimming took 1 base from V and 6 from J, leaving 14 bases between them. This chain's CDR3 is CASSLSPGSVDTQYF. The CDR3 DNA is TGTGCCAGCAGTTTATCTCCTGGGTCTGTGGATACGCAGTATTTT. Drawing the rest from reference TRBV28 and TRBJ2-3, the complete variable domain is DVKVTQSSRYLVKRTGEKVFLECVQDMDHENMFWYRQDPGLGLRLIYFSYDVKMKEKGDIPEGYSVSREKKERFSLILESASTNQTSMYLCASSLSPGSVDTQYFGPGTRLTVL.

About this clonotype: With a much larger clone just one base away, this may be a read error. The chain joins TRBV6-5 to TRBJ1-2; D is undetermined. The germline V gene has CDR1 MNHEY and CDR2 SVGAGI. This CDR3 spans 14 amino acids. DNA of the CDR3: TGTGCCAGCAACCCCGGCAGGACGCTCCTTGGCCACACCTTC. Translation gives CASNPGRTLLGHTF.

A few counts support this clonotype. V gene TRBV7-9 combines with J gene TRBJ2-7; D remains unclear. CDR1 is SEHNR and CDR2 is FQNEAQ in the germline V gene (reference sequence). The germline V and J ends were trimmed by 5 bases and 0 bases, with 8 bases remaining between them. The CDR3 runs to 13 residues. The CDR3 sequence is CASSRTPSYEQYF. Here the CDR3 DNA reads TGTGCCAGCAGCCGTACCCCCTCCTACGAGCAGTACTTC.

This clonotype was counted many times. The DNA for the CDR3 is TGCGCCAGCGGCGATCCCGACAGGGCAGGGGAAAAACTGTTTTTT. Protein product: CASGDPDRAGEKLFF. The chain carries TRBV5-1 and TRBJ1-4; 7 bases align to TRBD1. J lost 8 bases, V lost 7 bases, and 14 bases had no gene match. Germline CDR1 reads SGHRS; CDR2 reads YFSETQ. This CDR3 has 15 amino acids.

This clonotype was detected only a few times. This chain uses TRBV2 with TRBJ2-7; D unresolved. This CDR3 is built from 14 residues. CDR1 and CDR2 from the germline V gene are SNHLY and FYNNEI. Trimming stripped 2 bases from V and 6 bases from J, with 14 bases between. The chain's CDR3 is CASSEIQVSFEQYF. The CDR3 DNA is TGTGCCAGCAGTGAAATTCAGGTATCGTTCGAGCAGTACTTC.

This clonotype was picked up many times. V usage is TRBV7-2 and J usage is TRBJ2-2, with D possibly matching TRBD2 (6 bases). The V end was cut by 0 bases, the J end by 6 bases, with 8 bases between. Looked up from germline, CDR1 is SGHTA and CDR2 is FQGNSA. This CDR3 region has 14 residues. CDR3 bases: TGTGCCAGCAGCTTAGCGGGAGGATCCGGGGAGCTGTTTTTT. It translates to CASSLAGGSGELFF. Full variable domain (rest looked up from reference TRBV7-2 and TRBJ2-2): GAGVSQSPSNKVTEKGKDVELRCDPISGHTALYWYRQSLGQGLEFLIYFQGNSAPDKSGLPSDRFSAERTGGSVSTLTIQRTQQEDSAVYLCASSLAGGSGELFFGEGSRLTVL.

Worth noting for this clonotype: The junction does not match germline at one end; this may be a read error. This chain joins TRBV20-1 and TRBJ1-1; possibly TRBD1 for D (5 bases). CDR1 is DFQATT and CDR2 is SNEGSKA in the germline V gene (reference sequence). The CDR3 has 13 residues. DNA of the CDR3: TGCGGTGCTAGAGACGACAGCCACACTGAAGCTTTCTTT. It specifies CGARDDSHTEAFF.

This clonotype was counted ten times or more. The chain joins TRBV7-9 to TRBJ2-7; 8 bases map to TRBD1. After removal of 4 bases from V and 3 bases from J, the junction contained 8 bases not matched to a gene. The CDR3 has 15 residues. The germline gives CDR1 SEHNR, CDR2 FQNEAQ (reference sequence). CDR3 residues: CASSSRDRWDYEQYF. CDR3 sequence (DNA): TGTGCCAGCAGCTCCCGGGACAGGTGGGACTACGAGCAGTACTTC. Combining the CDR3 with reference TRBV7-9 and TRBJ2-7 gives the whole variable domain DTGVSQNPRHKITKRGQNVTFRCDPISEHNRLYWYRQTLGQGPEFLTYFQNEAQLEKSRLLSDRFSAERPKGSFSTLEIQRTEQGDSAMYLCASSSRDRWDYEQYFGPGTRLTVT.

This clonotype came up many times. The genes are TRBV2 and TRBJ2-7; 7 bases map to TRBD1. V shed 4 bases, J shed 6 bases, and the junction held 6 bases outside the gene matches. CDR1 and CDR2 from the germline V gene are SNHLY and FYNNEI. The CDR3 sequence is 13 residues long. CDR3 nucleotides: TGTGCCAGCAGTGGGGACAGACTGGGCGAGCAGTACTTC. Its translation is CASSGDRLGEQYF. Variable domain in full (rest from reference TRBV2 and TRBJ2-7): EPEVTQTPSHQVTQMGQEVILRCVPISNHLYFYWYRQILGQKVEFLVSFYNNEISEKSEIFDDQFSVERPDGSNFTLKIRSTKLEDSAMYFCASSGDRLGEQYFGPGTRLTVT.

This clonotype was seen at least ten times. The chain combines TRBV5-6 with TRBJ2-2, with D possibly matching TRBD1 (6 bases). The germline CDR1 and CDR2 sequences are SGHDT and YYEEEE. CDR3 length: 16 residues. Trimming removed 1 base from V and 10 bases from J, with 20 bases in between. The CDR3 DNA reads TGTGCCAGCAGCTTGTCTTTGGGGGCGCAGGTCGAGGAGCTGTTTTTT. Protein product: CASSLSLGAQVEELFF.

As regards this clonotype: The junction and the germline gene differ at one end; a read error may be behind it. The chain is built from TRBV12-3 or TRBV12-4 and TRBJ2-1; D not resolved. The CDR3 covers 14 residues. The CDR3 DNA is TGTGCCGGCAGTTTAGCTTATGGGTACAATGAGCAGTTCTTC. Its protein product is CAGSLAYGYNEQFF.

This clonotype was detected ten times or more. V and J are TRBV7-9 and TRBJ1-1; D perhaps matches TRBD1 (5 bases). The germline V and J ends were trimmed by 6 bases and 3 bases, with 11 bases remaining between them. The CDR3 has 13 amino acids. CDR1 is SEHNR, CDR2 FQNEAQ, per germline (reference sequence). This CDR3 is CASRPGPDTEAFF. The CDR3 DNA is TGTGCCAGCAGGCCAGGGCCCGACACTGAAGCTTTCTTT.

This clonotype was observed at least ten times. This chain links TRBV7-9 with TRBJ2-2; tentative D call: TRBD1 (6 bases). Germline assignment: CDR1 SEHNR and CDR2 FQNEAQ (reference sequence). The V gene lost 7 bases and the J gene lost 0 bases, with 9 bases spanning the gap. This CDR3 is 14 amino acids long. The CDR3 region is CASIWTANTGELFF. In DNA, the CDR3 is TGTGCCAGCATCTGGACAGCGAACACCGGGGAGCTGTTTTTT. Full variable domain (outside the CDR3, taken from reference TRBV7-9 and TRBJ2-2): DTGVSQNPRHKITKRGQNVTFRCDPISEHNRLYWYRQTLGQGPEFLTYFQNEAQLEKSRLLSDRFSAERPKGSFSTLEIQRTEQGDSAMYLCASIWTANTGELFFGEGSRLTVL.

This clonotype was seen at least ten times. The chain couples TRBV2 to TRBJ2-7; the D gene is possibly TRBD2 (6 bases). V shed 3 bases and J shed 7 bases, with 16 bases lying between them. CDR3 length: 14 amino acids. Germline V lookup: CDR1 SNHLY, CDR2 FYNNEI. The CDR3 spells CASSDGSSAGEQYF. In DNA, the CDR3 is TGTGCCAGCAGTGATGGCAGCTCCGCGGGGGAGCAGTACTTC.

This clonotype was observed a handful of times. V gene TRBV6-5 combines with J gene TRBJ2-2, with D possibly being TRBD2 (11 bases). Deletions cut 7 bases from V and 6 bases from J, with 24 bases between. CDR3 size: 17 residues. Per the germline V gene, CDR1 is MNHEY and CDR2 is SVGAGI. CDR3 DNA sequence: TGTGCCAGCACGGCTCTAGCGGGAGGACAGGGGGCCGGGGAGCTGTTTTTT. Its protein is CASTALAGGQGAGELFF.